These 8 T cell receptor beta chains originate from one sample sequenced in a study of cytomegalovirus exposure and HLA in healthy donors. Primers for the PCR totalled 60 Vbeta and 13 Jbeta. Some clones are missing from TCRdb's copy, which holds only in-frame ones; the method was immunoSEQ multiplex PCR. Here the sample spans roughly 80,000 clones, about two thirds being singletons. The sequencing sample was made of PBMCs. These receptors were collected from a man aged 30-40 years in good health and CMV-seropositive.

This chain joins TRBV13 and TRBJ2-7; a weak D match, TRBD1 (5 bases). The V gene's germline CDR1 is PRHDT and CDR2 FYEKMQ (reference sequence). V was cut by 0 bases and J by 4 bases, with 10 bases left in between. This CDR3 has 14 residues. CDR3 protein: CASSLGGVRYEQYF. CDR3 nucleotides: TGTGCCAGCAGCTTAGGAGGGGTTCGGTACGAGCAGTACTTC.

This clone was found a few times. The V and J genes are TRBV7-2 and TRBJ1-5, with D uncertain. CDR1 is SGHTA and CDR2 is FQGNSA in the germline V gene. The V end was cut by 6 bases, the J end by 0 bases, with 12 bases between. The CDR3 runs 15 residues. CDR3 region: CASSQEGYSNQPQHF. DNA for the CDR3: TGTGCCAGCAGTCAAGAGGGCTATAGCAATCAGCCCCAGCATTTT.

This rearrangement joins TRBV6-5 to TRBJ2-1; D is ambiguous. V dropped 5 bases and J dropped 0 bases, with 11 bases sitting between them. From germline, CDR1 is MNHEY and CDR2 SVGAGI. The CDR3 has 15 residues. For the CDR3, the DNA is TGTGCCAGCAGTCCTGGGCTGAGCTCCTACAATGAGCAGTTCTTC. Residues: CASSPGLSSYNEQFF.

The chain has TRBV29-1 and TRBJ2-6, with TRBD1 identical over 8 bases. CDR1 and CDR2 from the germline V gene are SQVTM and ANQGSEA. This CDR3 spans 15 amino acids. Losses at the gene ends were 7 bases for V and 1 base for J; bases not matched to a gene: 6. The CDR3 spells CSAKQGVSGANVLTF. The CDR3 bases are TGCAGCGCTAAACAGGGGGTGTCTGGGGCCAACGTCCTGACTTTC.

This rearrangement joins TRBV4-1 to TRBJ1-4, with D unresolved. Germline values: CDR1 MGHRA, CDR2 YSYEKL. Trimming pared 6 bases from V and 6 bases from J, leaving 14 bases between. The CDR3 spans 14 residues. The CDR3 DNA reads as TGCGCCAGCAGGTTAGAGGAGCTTCATGAAAAACTGTTTTTT. This gives the protein CASRLEELHEKLFF.

The genes are TRBV6-6 and TRBJ2-2; maybe TRBD2 (6 bases). Per germline, CDR1 MNHNY and CDR2 SVGAGI (reference sequence). V lost 2 bases to trimming and J lost 6 bases, with 10 bases between them. The CDR3 has 14 amino acids. CDR3 in DNA: TGTGCCAGCAGTTACGGCGGGATCGCCGGGGAGCTGTTTTTT. Translation: CASSYGGIAGELFF.

The CDR3 nucleotides read TGTGCCAGCAGCTTGGGCGGGGGGGCTAGTGGCTACACCTTC. Translated, it gives CASSLGGGASGYTF. The chain links TRBV5-6 to TRBJ1-2; the D gene is possibly TRBD1 (6 bases). Trimming cost V 0 bases and J 7 bases, with 13 bases left between them. The length of the CDR3 is 14 residues. In germline, CDR1 is SGHDT, CDR2 YYEEEE.

This clone was observed a few times. The genes are TRBV28 and TRBJ1-1; D is ambiguous. The V and J ends lost 3 bases and 7 bases respectively, with 15 bases between them. The germline V gene has CDR1 MDHEN and CDR2 SYDVKM. The CDR3 sequence is 14 residues long. The DNA of the CDR3 is TGTGCCAGCAGTTTTTACGGAGCCGAGCTTGAAGCTTTCTTT. Amino acid sequence: CASSFYGAELEAFF.